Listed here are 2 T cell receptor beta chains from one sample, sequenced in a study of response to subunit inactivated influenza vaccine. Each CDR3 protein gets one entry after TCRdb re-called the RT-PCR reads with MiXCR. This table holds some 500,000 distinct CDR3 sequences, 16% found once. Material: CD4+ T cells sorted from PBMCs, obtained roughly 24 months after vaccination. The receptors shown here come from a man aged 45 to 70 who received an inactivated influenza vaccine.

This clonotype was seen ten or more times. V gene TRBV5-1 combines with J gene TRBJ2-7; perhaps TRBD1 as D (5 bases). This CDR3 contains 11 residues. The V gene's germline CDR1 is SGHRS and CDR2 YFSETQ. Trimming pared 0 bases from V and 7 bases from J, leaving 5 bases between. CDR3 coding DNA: TGCGCCAGCAGCTTGGACAGGGAGCAGTACTTC. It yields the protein CASSLDREQYF.

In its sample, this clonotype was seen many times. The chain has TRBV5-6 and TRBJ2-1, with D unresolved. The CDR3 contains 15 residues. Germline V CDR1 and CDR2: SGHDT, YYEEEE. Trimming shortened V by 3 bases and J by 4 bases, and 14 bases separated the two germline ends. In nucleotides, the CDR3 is TGTGCCAGCAGCTCGATATCAGGCCGATACAATGAGCAGTTCTTC. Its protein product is CASSSISGRYNEQFF.